This TCR beta chain was sequenced for a study of cytomegalovirus exposure and HLA in healthy donors. Study results and limitations: It was reported in a later analysis that an Asian-associated ancestry cluster showed fewer N-insertions than the approximately 700-donor mean. Analysis was performed later, and it showed HLA-associated TCR beta chains to be more clonally expanded than equally common others.

Trimming at V came to 2 bases and at J to 3 bases, leaving 8 bases not matched to a gene. The length of the CDR3 is 17 residues. Germline V gene sequence: CDR1 MNHEY, CDR2 SMNVEV (reference sequence). On this clone: Its antigen remains unknown.

A multiplex PCR was run with 60 Vbeta primers and 13 Jbeta primers. Here immunoSEQ multiplex PCR was the method, and the copy in TCRdb shows in-frame clones only, minus some. The sample lists around 64,000 clones; roughly 75% were seen once. This chain links TRBV27 with TRBJ1-5, with TRBD1 identical over 9 bases. The TCR sequence derives from a man in his thirties or forties in good health and CMV-seropositive. What was sequenced was PBMCs. As DNA, the CDR3 is TGTGCCAGCAGTTTACGAGGGACAGGGACCTTCAATCAGCCCCAGCATTTT. Protein: CASSLRGTGTFNQPQHF.